Listed below are T cell receptor beta chains from one sample, sequenced in a study of regulatory T cells in long-lasting Graves disease. From the multiplex PCR reads, TCRdb called clonotypes with MiXCR, one entry per CDR3 protein. The sample yields 580,000 or so distinct CDR3 sequences, approximately 16% seen once. The data were also submitted as part of a second study, on T cells in Graves' hyperthyroidism and ophthalmopathy.

The input for sequencing was peripheral blood mononuclear cells (PBMCs), taken at new diagnosis, from a patient treated with antithyroid drugs. Every receptor here comes from a man aged 18-30 years with Graves disease. Each CDR3 is given with its conserved first and last residue. The order of the fields is J gene, clone size, V gene, CDR3 length, D gene, CDR3 protein, CDR3 DNA. A D gene is named only where the DNA matches it firmly. Clone size is stated in some rows and not others, as once, few, many or a class when expanded.

TRBJ2-7	few	TRBV28	14	TRBD2	CASAGWEGGGEQYF	TGTGCCAGCGCCGGGTGGGAGGGTGGAGGTGAGCAGTACTTC
TRBJ2-3	few	TRBV5-6	12	-	CASSLATGTQYF	TGTGCCAGCAGCTTGGCTACGGGTACGCAGTATTTT
TRBJ2-5	-	TRBV30	14	TRBD1	CAWGTGGYQETQYF	TGTGCCTGGGGGACAGGGGGCTACCAAGAGACCCAGTACTTC
TRBJ2-1	-	TRBV7-3	15	TRBD2	CASSSVAGGYNEQFF	TGTGCCAGCAGCTCGGTAGCGGGAGGGTACAATGAGCAGTTCTTC
TRBJ2-2	many	TRBV7-2	14	-	CASSLSGPTGELFF	TGTGCCAGCAGCCTAAGCGGGCCGACCGGGGAGCTGTTTTTT
TRBJ2-2	few	TRBV5-1	16	-	CASAMGTVGVAGELFF	TGCGCCAGCGCTATGGGGACCGTCGGGGTCGCCGGGGAGCTGTTTTTT
TRBJ2-1	few	TRBV9	14	-	CASMDPGIGNEQFF	TGTGCCAGCATGGATCCGGGGATTGGCAATGAGCAGTTCTTC
TRBJ2-2	many	TRBV30	16	-	CAWSRSRLVNTGELFF	TGTGCCTGGAGTAGGTCCAGGTTGGTTAACACCGGGGAGCTGTTTTTT
TRBJ2-7	many	TRBV20-1	13	-	CSARDGGPYEQYF	TGCAGTGCTAGAGATGGGGGCCCCTACGAGCAGTACTTC
TRBJ2-7	-	TRBV12-3/TRBV12-4	13	TRBD2	CASREREGLEQYF	TGTGCCAGCAGGGAGCGGGAGGGTCTCGAGCAGTACTTC
TRBJ2-3	many	TRBV5-6	16	-	CASSWLRDKLTDTQYF	TGTGCCAGCAGCTGGCTACGGGACAAGCTCACAGATACGCAGTATTTT
TRBJ2-2	-	TRBV13	13	-	CASSPLPGGELFF	TGTGCCAGCAGCCCCCTCCCCGGCGGGGAGCTGTTTTTT
TRBJ1-5	-	TRBV4-1	15	-	CASSQGRWDNQPQHF	TGCGCCAGCAGCCAAGGTCGCTGGGATAATCAGCCCCAGCATTTT
TRBJ2-7	many	TRBV12-3/TRBV12-4	15	-	CASSLGQAISYEQYF	TGTGCCAGCAGTTTAGGACAGGCTATCTCCTACGAGCAGTACTTC
TRBJ2-4	few	TRBV20-1	15	-	CSARSSGSAKNIQYF	TGCAGTGCTAGATCCTCCGGGTCGGCCAAAAACATTCAGTACTTC
TRBJ2-7	many	TRBV7-8	17	TRBD2	CASSLGGLAEARYEQYF	TGTGCCAGCAGCTTAGGAGGACTAGCGGAAGCACGCTACGAGCAGTACTTC
TRBJ2-7	-	TRBV20-1	16	TRBD2	CSARDQKRDRLYEQYF	TGCAGTGCTAGAGATCAGAAGCGGGACCGATTGTACGAGCAGTACTTC
TRBJ2-7	few	TRBV28	13	-	CASSLQGWYEQYF	TGTGCCAGCAGTTTACAGGGCTGGTACGAGCAGTACTTC
TRBJ2-1	many	TRBV20-1	14	TRBD2	CSATDWRELNEQFF	TGCAGTGCCACAGACTGGCGGGAGCTAAATGAGCAGTTCTTC
TRBJ2-6	-	TRBV5-4	16	-	CASSLGTDSGANVLTF	TGTGCCAGCAGCTTGGGGACAGACTCTGGGGCCAACGTCCTGACTTTC
TRBJ2-1	many	TRBV5-1	16	TRBD2	CASTELVAGGNNEQFF	TGCGCCAGCACCGAGCTTGTAGCGGGAGGAAACAATGAGCAGTTCTTC
TRBJ2-6	few	TRBV6-1	17	-	CASSEPGVRTGANVLTF	TGTGCCAGCAGTGAGCCAGGGGTAAGAACTGGGGCCAACGTCCTGACTTTC
TRBJ1-2	few	TRBV19	14	-	CASSPSQAVYGYTF	TGTGCCAGTAGTCCTAGCCAGGCTGTCTATGGCTACACCTTC
TRBJ2-2	many	TRBV11-2	14	-	CGVRGHGNTGELFF	TGTGGGGTTCGGGGGCACGGGAACACCGGGGAGCTGTTTTTT
TRBJ2-5	many	TRBV5-1	14	-	CASSFPLSPETQYF	TGCGCCAGCAGCTTTCCACTGTCTCCAGAGACCCAGTACTTC
TRBJ2-7	many	TRBV2	12	-	CASSGETYEQYF	TGTGCCAGCAGTGGGGAGACCTACGAGCAGTACTTC
TRBJ2-7	many	TRBV20-1	14	-	CSAEDLREGYEQYF	TGCAGTGCTGAGGACCTACGAGAGGGTTACGAGCAGTACTTC
TRBJ2-7	many	TRBV20-1	13	-	CSASNLISYEQYF	TGCAGTGCTAGTAACTTGATCTCCTACGAGCAGTACTTC
TRBJ2-7	few	TRBV10-3	15	TRBD1	CAISEDGTERYEQYF	TGTGCCATCAGTGAGGACGGGACAGAAAGATACGAGCAGTACTTC
TRBJ2-2	many	TRBV28	16	TRBD2	CASSPRGLGNTGELFF	TGTGCCAGCAGCCCGCGCGGACTAGGGAACACCGGGGAGCTGTTTTTT
TRBJ2-3	few	TRBV20-1	12	TRBD2	CSARTSGDTQYF	TGCAGTGCGAGGACTAGCGGGGATACGCAGTATTTT
TRBJ2-1	few	TRBV18	13	-	CASSSYQGDEQFF	TGTGCCAGCTCATCCTATCAGGGTGATGAGCAGTTCTTC
TRBJ2-2	many	TRBV7-9	12	-	CASSWGTGELFF	TGTGCCAGCAGTTGGGGGACCGGGGAGCTGTTTTTT
TRBJ1-1	-	TRBV4-1	16	TRBD1	CASSQEYRTGLTEAFF	TGCGCCAGCAGCCAAGAATATCGGACAGGACTCACTGAAGCTTTCTTT
TRBJ1-2	-	TRBV12-3/TRBV12-4	15	-	CASSQEPRAAYGYTF	TGTGCCAGCAGCCAAGAGCCTCGGGCAGCTTATGGCTACACCTTC
TRBJ2-1	-	TRBV11-2	13	-	CASSPGNYNEQFF	TGTGCCAGCAGCCCTGGGAACTACAATGAGCAGTTCTTC
TRBJ1-3	-	TRBV19	18	-	CASSTPGTWGFSGNTIYF	TGTGCCAGTAGTACACCGGGAACCTGGGGATTCTCTGGAAACACCATATATTTT
TRBJ1-5	-	TRBV2	15	TRBD1	CASSPGQVGNQPQHF	TGTGCCAGCAGTCCGGGACAGGTTGGCAATCAGCCCCAGCATTTT
TRBJ2-7	-	TRBV15	17	TRBD2	CATSRDSEGTTPYEQYF	TGTGCCACCAGCAGAGATTCCGAAGGGACTACTCCCTACGAGCAGTACTTC
TRBJ1-1	many	TRBV29-1	14	-	CSVEPSWEDTEAFF	TGCAGCGTTGAACCTTCGTGGGAGGACACTGAAGCTTTCTTT
TRBJ2-7	many	TRBV7-9	14	-	CASSLAGPRGEQYF	TGTGCCAGCAGCTTAGCGGGCCCTCGGGGCGAGCAGTACTTC
TRBJ1-1	-	TRBV6-2/TRBV6-3	13	-	CASRYAENTEAFF	TGTGCCAGCAGGTACGCAGAGAACACTGAAGCTTTCTTT
TRBJ1-3	few	TRBV6-1	14	TRBD1	CASSDGTGGATIYF	TGTGCCAGCAGTGATGGGACAGGGGGCGCGACCATATATTTT
TRBJ1-5	-	TRBV12-3/TRBV12-4	15	TRBD1	CASRGGTGVDQPQHF	TGTGCCAGCAGGGGCGGGACAGGGGTAGATCAGCCCCAGCATTTT
TRBJ1-2	-	TRBV12-3/TRBV12-4	16	TRBD1	CASSLDPGGRNYGYTF	TGTGCCAGCAGTTTGGATCCAGGGGGCAGGAACTATGGCTACACCTTC
TRBJ2-7	many	TRBV12-5	15	-	CASGLLWDSIYEQYF	TGTGCTAGTGGTTTGCTCTGGGATTCAATCTACGAGCAGTACTTC
TRBJ2-1	few	TRBV12-3/TRBV12-4	14	TRBD2	CASSFSGSEDEQFF	TGTGCCAGCAGTTTTAGCGGGAGTGAGGATGAGCAGTTCTTC
TRBJ2-2	many	TRBV27	14	-	CASSWAVRAGELFF	TGTGCCAGCAGTTGGGCCGTTCGGGCCGGGGAGCTGTTTTTT
TRBJ1-2	few	TRBV7-9	14	TRBD1	CASGKGTGPLGYTF	TGTGCCAGCGGCAAAGGGACAGGGCCCCTGGGGTACACCTTC
TRBJ2-1	many	TRBV5-6	14	-	CASSLGRTYNEQFF	TGTGCCAGCAGCTTGGGACGGACGTACAATGAGCAGTTCTTC
TRBJ2-7	-	TRBV28	14	-	CASSPPGLYYEQYF	TGTGCCAGCAGTCCTCCGGGACTTTACTACGAGCAGTACTTC
TRBJ2-7	many	TRBV5-1	14	-	CASSRGTVSYEQYF	TGCGCCAGCAGCCGCGGGACCGTCTCCTACGAGCAGTACTTC
TRBJ2-7	-	TRBV3-1	16	TRBD2	CASSQVLAGVVDEQYF	TGTGCCAGCAGCCAAGTACTAGCGGGAGTCGTCGACGAGCAGTACTTC